One T cell receptor (beta chain) is described in this entry. Its antigen is unidentified. These data belong to a study of persistence of HIV-infected CD4 T cells. Study details: Isolated cells were CMV- and HIV-1 Gag-responding CD4+ T cells.

The immunoSEQ assay was version 4, run in survey mode. The data were produced by immunoSEQ multiplex PCR, yet TCRdb's version contains in-frame clones alone and is incomplete. The sample lists about 40,000 clones, more than 75% seen once, with 12% to 15% in the top ten. Germline loops: CDR1 MNHEY, CDR2 SVGAGI. V lost 6 bases and J lost 1, with 13 bases in between. The CDR3 consists of 15 residues. Overlapping HIV-1 Gag 15-mer peptides at 1 ug per peptide per mL were used. CD40L-negative CD69-negative CD45RO-high memory CD4+ T cells were sorted as populations depleted of antigen-responding cells. Donors were HIV-1-infected adults who began suppressive ART during chronic infection. For at least 4 years, plasma HIV-1 RNA was undetectable (<50 copies/mL). Inclusion required CMV-positive serology and CD4+ counts above 400 cells/uL.

The input for sequencing was CD4+ T cells sorted from PBMCs after 18-hour stimulation, taken from a patient who received antiretroviral therapy. This sequence originates from an adult man with HIV who was CMV-seropositive. The rearrangement links TRBV6-5 to TRBJ1-5, with D uncertain. Here the CDR3 DNA reads TGTGCCAGCAGACCCGACCATGGGAGCAATCAGCCCCAGCATTTT. Translation gives CASRPDHGSNQPQHF.